Below are 13 T cell receptor beta chains sequenced from a single sample in a study of blood T cell repertoires in COVID-19 (dated by TCRdb to about 2020). Libraries were prepared through the immunoSEQ multiplex PCR assay. TCRdb re-hosts the immuneACCESS table, in-frame sequences only. Its copies lack some clones; in the studies checked, an unresolved V gene accounts for under half of them, and the cause for the rest is not known. Counted in this sample were hundreds of thousands of clones; about 89% of them appeared once. About 6% of the sample rests with the top ten. Sample: peripheral blood. The receptors come from a woman aged 50 to 60 with COVID-19, enrolled during active disease.

V and J are TRBV7-2 and TRBJ1-1, with a possible D match to TRBD1 (6 bases). The germline V gene has CDR1 SGHTA and CDR2 FQGNSA. CDR3 length: 15 amino acids. V shed 4 bases and J shed 4 bases, with 16 bases lying between them. CDR3 DNA sequence: TGTGCCAGCAGCTATACAGGGTATAAGGTCACTGAAGCTTTCTTT. The encoded protein is CASSYTGYKVTEAFF. The entire variable domain, with the rest obtained from reference TRBV7-2 and TRBJ1-1, is as follows: GAGVSQSPSNKVTEKGKDVELRCDPISGHTALYWYRQSLGQGLEFLIYFQGNSAPDKSGLPSDRFSAERTGGSVSTLTIQRTQQEDSAVYLCASSYTGYKVTEAFFGQGTRLTVV.

The chain recombines TRBV3-1 (or the pseudogene TRBV3-2) with TRBJ1-1; a weak D match, TRBD1 (5 bases). Germline V gene lookup returns CDR1 LGHDT and CDR2 YNNKEL (reference sequence). V was cut by 4 bases and J by 4 bases, with 10 bases left in between. The CDR3 length is 13 residues. Here the CDR3 reads CASSPQAGTEAFF. As DNA, the CDR3 is TGTGCCAGCAGCCCACAGGCCGGCACTGAAGCTTTCTTT.

This clone was picked up one time. The chain joins TRBV19 to TRBJ1-5, with D possibly being TRBD1 (5 bases). The CDR3 has 15 amino acids. Germline CDR1 LNHDA, CDR2 SQIVND (reference sequence). Trimming cost V 6 bases and J 6 bases, with 18 bases left between them. The CDR3 coding sequence is TGTGCCAGTAGCCTTTCGGGGGGTCGGTTTCAGCCCCAGCATTTT. Translation: CASSLSGGRFQPQHF.

This clone appeared a single time. V gene TRBV9 combines with J gene TRBJ2-3, with D maybe TRBD2 (5 bases). Looked up from germline, CDR1 is SGDLS and CDR2 is YYNGEE. CDR3 length: 14 residues. Trimming shortened V by 2 bases and J by 5 bases, and 12 bases separated the two germline ends. CDR3 DNA: TGTGCCAGCAGCGTCCGTCTAGCACAAGATACGCAGTATTTT. Translated, it gives CASSVRLAQDTQYF.

The chain employs TRBV7-9 and TRBJ2-1, with TRBD1 matching over 8 bases. Germline V CDR1 and CDR2: SEHNR, FQNEAQ (reference sequence). V dropped 1 base and J dropped 2; count of bases not matched to a gene: 1. This CDR3 is built from 15 residues. CDR3 protein: CASSLGTGTYNEQFF. The CDR3 DNA reads as TGTGCCAGCAGCTTAGGGACAGGGACCTACAATGAGCAGTTCTTC.

V usage is TRBV4-1 and J usage is TRBJ2-7, with D possibly matching TRBD1 (6 bases). The CDR3 consists of 16 residues. Germline loops: CDR1 MGHRA, CDR2 YSYEKL. V was pared by 5 bases and J by 0 bases, with 17 bases between. The CDR3: CASSIPWDTSSYEQYF. The CDR3 DNA follows: TGCGCCAGCAGCATACCGTGGGACACGAGCTCCTACGAGCAGTACTTC.

V and J are TRBV4-2 and TRBJ2-5; tentatively, D is TRBD2 (5 bases). The length of the CDR3 is 16 residues. The V gene's germline CDR1 is LGHNA and CDR2 YNFKEQ. Trimming cost V 1 base and J 2 bases, with 14 bases left between them. This CDR3 is CASSQVGGRTQETQYF. CDR3 DNA: TGTGCCAGCAGCCAAGTCGGTGGGAGAACACAAGAGACCCAGTACTTC.

In its sample, this clone was seen once. The J gene is TRBJ2-7, the V gene TRBV14; TRBD1 might be the D (6 bases). The germline CDR1 and CDR2 sequences are SGHDN and FVKESK. Trimming stripped 1 base from V and 3 bases from J, with 34 bases between. CDR3 length: 22 amino acids. This CDR3 is CASSQVIPGNRVPYGGVYEQYF. CDR3 in DNA: TGTGCCAGCAGCCAAGTGATTCCTGGTAACAGGGTTCCATATGGTGGGGTCTACGAGCAGTACTTC.

The chain has TRBV19 and TRBJ1-1; D unresolved. Trimming cost V 6 bases and J 7 bases, with 18 bases left between them. This CDR3 spans 14 amino acids. Germline assignment: CDR1 LNHDA and CDR2 SQIVND (reference sequence). The CDR3 spells CASRLGSGGNEAFF. As DNA, the CDR3 is TGTGCCAGTAGGCTCGGATCGGGTGGTAATGAAGCTTTCTTT.

This clone has just a few counts. A junction boundary mismatches the germline segment, possibly from a read error. The CDR3 loop is CASRLEGVTDTQYF. The CDR3 bases are TGTGCCAGCAGGTTGGAGGGAGTTACAGATACGCAGTATTTT. This rearrangement joins TRBV5-8 to TRBJ2-3, with a possible D match to TRBD2 (6 bases). Germline lookup yields CDR1 SGHTS and CDR2 YDEGEE. The CDR3 consists of 14 residues.

The chain uses TRBV5-1 and TRBJ1-1; D remains unclear. Trimming removed 4 bases at V and 5 bases at J, with 12 bases between. Germline-derived CDR1 and CDR2 are SGHRS and YFSETQ. The CDR3 loop spans 13 amino acids. CDR3 nucleotides: TGCGCCAGCAGCCCGACTTTCTGGACTGAAGCTTTCTTT. It is translated as CASSPTFWTEAFF.

CDR3 bases: TGTGCCAGCAGCCCCCCGCGGGTTAAGGGTTACGAGCAGTACTTC. Translating gives CASSPPRVKGYEQYF. This chain connects TRBV28 to TRBJ2-7; D may be TRBD2 (5 bases). Trimming cost V 6 bases and J 4 bases, with 19 bases left between them. Germline loops: CDR1 MDHEN, CDR2 SYDVKM. This CDR3 is 15 amino acids long.

The CDR3 DNA sequence: TGTGCCAGTAGTATGGGGACCGGACAGTCCTACTATGGCTACACCTTC. Translating gives CASSMGTGQSYYGYTF. The chain couples TRBV19 to TRBJ1-2; weak D call: TRBD1 (6 bases). The V and J ends lost 3 bases and 3 bases respectively, with 17 bases between them. This CDR3 has 16 residues. Per the germline V gene, CDR1 is LNHDA and CDR2 is SQIVND (reference sequence).